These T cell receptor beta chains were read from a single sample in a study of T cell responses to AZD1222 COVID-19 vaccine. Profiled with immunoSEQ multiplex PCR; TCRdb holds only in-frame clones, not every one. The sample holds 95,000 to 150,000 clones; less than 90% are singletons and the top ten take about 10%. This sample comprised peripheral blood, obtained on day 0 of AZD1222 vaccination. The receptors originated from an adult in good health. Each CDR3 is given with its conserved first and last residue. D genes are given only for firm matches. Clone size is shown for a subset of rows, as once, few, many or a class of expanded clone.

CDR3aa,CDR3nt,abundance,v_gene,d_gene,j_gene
CASSLAFRGLAGDSTDTQYF,TGTGCCAGCAGTTTAGCCTTCAGGGGTCTAGCGGGAGACTCCACAGATACGCAGTATTTT,NA,TRBV27,TRBD2,TRBJ2-3
CASTRGAGSNYGYTF,TGCGCCAGCACCAGAGGTGCAGGGTCTAACTATGGCTACACCTTC,NA,TRBV5-1,NA,TRBJ1-2
CASSSRGTGPGELFF,TGTGCCAGCAGTTCGCGGGGGACAGGGCCCGGGGAGCTGTTTTTT,NA,TRBV6-6,TRBD1,TRBJ2-2
CASSHVPGQEYNEQFF,TGCGCCAGCAGCCATGTACCGGGACAGGAATACAATGAGCAGTTCTTC,NA,TRBV5-1,TRBD1,TRBJ2-1
CASSLAGRGDTQYF,TGTGCCAGCAGTCTAGCGGGACGTGGGGATACGCAGTATTTT,NA,TRBV7-9,TRBD2,TRBJ2-3
CASSLSWVEGQNIQYF,TGTGCCAGCAGCTTATCTTGGGTAGAGGGCCAAAACATTCAGTACTTC,NA,TRBV11-3,NA,TRBJ2-4
CASSPAVGGLGEQYF,TGTGCCAGCAGCCCAGCGGTCGGCGGGCTGGGCGAGCAGTACTTC,few,TRBV11-3,NA,TRBJ2-7
CASSSSPGGTGELFF,TGTGCCAGCAGCTCCTCCCCGGGGGGCACCGGGGAGCTGTTTTTT,NA,TRBV7-9,TRBD2,TRBJ2-2
CASRLTGTSFYEQYF,TGTGCCAGCAGGCTGACCGGGACTAGCTTCTACGAGCAGTACTTC,NA,TRBV6-5,TRBD2,TRBJ2-7
CASRTDRGRNTEAFF,TGTGCCAGCAGAACCGACAGGGGCCGAAATACTGAAGCTTTCTTT,NA,TRBV6-5,TRBD1,TRBJ1-1
CASSEGTGGYGYTF,TGTGCCAGCAGTGAGGGGACAGGGGGCTATGGCTACACCTTC,NA,TRBV6-1,TRBD1,TRBJ1-2
CASSLMGIGTDTQYF,TGCGCCAGCAGCTTGATGGGGATTGGCACAGATACGCAGTATTTT,NA,TRBV5-1,NA,TRBJ2-3
CASSLGGSRTDTQYF,TGTGCCAGCAGTCTTGGAGGGTCACGGACAGATACGCAGTATTTT,NA,TRBV5-4,NA,TRBJ2-3
CASSGVGGISTDTQYF,TGCGCCAGCAGTGGAGTAGGGGGGATTAGCACAGATACGCAGTATTTT,once,TRBV10-1,NA,TRBJ2-3
CASSSRGEDYNSPLHF,TGTGCCAGTAGTTCCCGTGGAGAAGACTATAATTCACCCCTCCACTTT,NA,TRBV19,NA,TRBJ1-6
CASSPLGGGSLDNSPLHF,TGTGCCAGCTCACCACTAGGTGGGGGGTCGCTGGATAATTCACCCCTCCACTTT,NA,TRBV18,NA,TRBJ1-6
CASSLSFSRETQYF,TGTGCCAGCAGCTTAAGTTTTAGCCGAGAGACCCAGTACTTC,NA,TRBV11-2,NA,TRBJ2-5
CASSFGTEGIYEQYF,TGTGCCAGCAGCTTCGGTACGGAAGGGATCTACGAGCAGTACTTC,NA,TRBV7-2,NA,TRBJ2-7
CASSLTPQGGNEAFF,TGTGCCAGCAGCCTCACCCCACAGGGGGGCAATGAAGCTTTCTTT,once,TRBV6-2/TRBV6-3,TRBD1,TRBJ1-1
CASSSGGGGYEQYF,TGTGCCAGCAGCTCGGGCGGGGGTGGCTACGAGCAGTACTTC,NA,TRBV7-6,TRBD2,TRBJ2-7
CAWSGLGSYEQYF,TGTGCCTGGAGTGGGCTGGGATCCTACGAGCAGTACTTC,NA,TRBV30,NA,TRBJ2-7
CATSRAGAGNEQFF,TGTGCCACCAGCAGGGCGGGAGCGGGCAATGAGCAGTTCTTC,NA,TRBV15,TRBD2,TRBJ2-1
CASRAPNGNYGYTF,TGTGCCAGTAGGGCACCGAACGGGAACTATGGCTACACCTTC,NA,TRBV19,NA,TRBJ1-2
CASSQAGVAGEQYF,TGCGCCAGCAGCCAAGCAGGGGTTGCGGGCGAGCAGTACTTC,NA,TRBV4-3,NA,TRBJ2-7
CATSRDGGSEAFF,TGTGCCACCAGCAGAGATGGGGGAAGTGAAGCTTTCTTT,NA,TRBV15,NA,TRBJ1-1
CASSRAKQGYGYTF,TGCGCCAGCAGCCGAGCAAAACAGGGGTATGGCTACACCTTC,once,TRBV4-1,TRBD1,TRBJ1-2
CASSLGAGFQPQHF,TGTGCCAGCAGCTTAGGGGCAGGTTTTCAGCCCCAGCATTTT,once,TRBV7-9,NA,TRBJ1-5
CASSLGGLTDTQYF,TGTGCCAGCAGCTTAGGGGGGCTCACAGATACGCAGTATTTT,NA,TRBV11-2,NA,TRBJ2-3
CASSLLSGDEQYF,TGTGCCAGCAGCCTACTCTCAGGGGACGAGCAGTACTTC,NA,TRBV7-9,NA,TRBJ2-7
CASVQGNSYYEQYF,TGTGCCAGCGTCCAGGGGAATTCCTACTACGAGCAGTACTTC,NA,TRBV21-1,NA,TRBJ2-7
CASSLGGQGAGELFF,TGTGCCAGCAGCTTAGGGGGACAGGGCGCCGGGGAGCTGTTTTTT,NA,TRBV7-8,TRBD1,TRBJ2-2
CASIHDRGGETQYF,TGTGCCAGCATTCATGACAGGGGCGGGGAGACCCAGTACTTC,NA,TRBV2,TRBD1,TRBJ2-5
CASSELPAGRSYEQYF,TGTGCCAGCAGTGAATTGCCAGCGGGGCGATCCTACGAGCAGTACTTC,NA,TRBV2,TRBD2,TRBJ2-7
CASRKTGAQSEQYF,TGTGCCAGTAGGAAGACAGGGGCCCAAAGCGAGCAGTACTTC,once,TRBV19,TRBD1,TRBJ2-7
CAWSPLPGGELFF,TGTGCCTGGAGTCCCCTCCCGGGCGGGGAGCTGTTTTTT,NA,TRBV30,NA,TRBJ2-2
CASSERRTGASGTVEQYF,TGTGCCAGCTCAGAACGGCGGACAGGGGCTAGCGGGACAGTCGAGCAGTACTTC,NA,TRBV18,NA,TRBJ2-7
CASSFYLDGYTF,TGTGCCAGCAGTTTTTACCTGGATGGCTACACCTTC,NA,TRBV12-3/TRBV12-4,NA,TRBJ1-2
CASSQDRGKTPSYEQYF,TGTGCCAGCAGCCAAGATCGGGGGAAAACGCCCTCCTACGAGCAGTACTTC,once,TRBV4-2,NA,TRBJ2-7
CASRVVGNTGELFF,TGTGCCAGCCGGGTTGTTGGAAACACCGGGGAGCTGTTTTTT,NA,TRBV19,NA,TRBJ2-2
CASTRGKRSYEQYF,TGTGCCAGCACCCGAGGAAAGCGCTCCTACGAGCAGTACTTC,NA,TRBV5-8,NA,TRBJ2-7
CASSPFRGEQFF,TGTGCCAGCAGCCCCTTTAGGGGTGAGCAGTTCTTC,NA,TRBV5-4,NA,TRBJ2-1
CAWTLRLDEKLFF,TGTGCCTGGACTCTCCGCCTGGATGAAAAACTGTTTTTT,NA,TRBV30,NA,TRBJ1-4
CASFTGKQSSYNEQFF,TGTGCCAGTTTTACAGGCAAACAGAGCTCCTACAATGAGCAGTTCTTC,few,TRBV19,NA,TRBJ2-1
CASNSPRADEKLFF,TGTGCCAGCAACTCGCCGCGAGCCGATGAAAAACTGTTTTTT,NA,TRBV21-1,NA,TRBJ1-4
CASSELAGGQFF,TGTGCCAGCAGTGAATTAGCAGGCGGGCAGTTCTTC,NA,TRBV2,NA,TRBJ2-1
CASQGQANTEAFF,TGTGCCAGCCAGGGACAGGCGAACACTGAAGCTTTCTTT,NA,TRBV2,TRBD1,TRBJ1-1
CASSFSGNNSPLHF,TGTGCCAGCAGCTTCTCTGGAAATAATTCACCCCTCCACTTT,NA,TRBV7-9,NA,TRBJ1-6
CASSEFPDKSLQGDGYTF,TGCGCCAGCAGTGAGTTCCCGGACAAGTCATTACAAGGGGATGGCTACACCTTC,NA,TRBV10-1,NA,TRBJ1-2
CASSLVPLPGNEQFF,TGTGCCAGCAGCTTAGTTCCGCTTCCTGGCAATGAGCAGTTCTTC,NA,TRBV11-2,NA,TRBJ2-1
CATWGDGAQETQYF,TGTGCCACGTGGGGTGACGGGGCTCAAGAGACCCAGTACTTC,NA,TRBV24-1,NA,TRBJ2-5
CASSLGLAGGLDEQFF,TGTGCCAGCAGCTTGGGACTAGCGGGAGGGCTCGATGAGCAGTTCTTC,once,TRBV7-9,TRBD2,TRBJ2-1
CASSLTGLRGNEQFF,TGTGCCAGCAGCTTAACTGGGCTACGGGGGAATGAGCAGTTCTTC,NA,TRBV11-3,NA,TRBJ2-1
CASSLGLAENTGELFF,TGTGCCAGCAGCTTAGGGCTAGCGGAAAACACCGGGGAGCTGTTTTTT,NA,TRBV13,TRBD2,TRBJ2-2
CASSRGTGYNEQFF,TGCGCCAGCAGCCGGGGGACAGGGTACAATGAGCAGTTCTTC,NA,TRBV5-1,TRBD1,TRBJ2-1
CASTYSGLSTDTQYF,TGTGCCAGCACGTATAGCGGTCTTAGCACAGATACGCAGTATTTT,NA,TRBV3-1/TRBV3-2,NA,TRBJ2-3
CASSLAGLPNEKLFF,TGTGCCAGCAGCTTAGCCGGGCTACCAAATGAAAAACTGTTTTTT,NA,TRBV7-3,NA,TRBJ1-4
CASRRQGSEKLFF,TGTGCCAGCAGACGGCAGGGGTCTGAAAAACTGTTTTTT,NA,TRBV6-5,NA,TRBJ1-4
CAWKTQGYEQYF,TGTGCCTGGAAGACACAGGGGTACGAGCAGTACTTC,NA,TRBV30,TRBD1,TRBJ2-7
CASSRPQKQETQYF,TGTGCCAGCAGCCGACCCCAAAAACAAGAGACCCAGTACTTC,NA,TRBV3-1/TRBV3-2,NA,TRBJ2-5